The 28 T cell receptor beta chains below were found in one sample sequenced in a study of blood T cell repertoires in COVID-19. Generated by immunoSEQ multiplex PCR, the TCRdb table keeps only in-frame clones and is missing some. The sample has about 230,000 clones; 88% are singletons. Specimen: peripheral blood. These receptors were taken from a woman in her sixties with acute or convalescent COVID-19.

The chain links TRBV19 to TRBJ1-5, with D perhaps matching TRBD1 (6 bases). V lost 5 bases and J 2 bases, leaving 13 bases between the germline ends. This CDR3 comprises 15 residues. Germline V CDR1 and CDR2: LNHDA, SQIVND (reference sequence). The DNA for the CDR3 is TGTGCCAGTAGTGATCACAGGGTGGGCAATCAGCCCCAGCATTTT. Residues: CASSDHRVGNQPQHF.

The chain joins TRBV27 to TRBJ2-2; D call uncertain. CDR3 length: 14 amino acids. The V and J ends lost 8 bases and 5 bases respectively, with 15 bases between them. The V gene's germline CDR1 is MNHEY and CDR2 SMNVEV (reference sequence). The CDR3 loop reads CASRLSAGTGELFF. The CDR3 DNA is TGTGCCAGCCGATTATCGGCAGGTACCGGGGAGCTGTTTTTT.

CDR3 region: CASSLRLAGGRETQYF. For the CDR3, the DNA is TGTGCCAGCAGCCTTAGACTAGCGGGGGGGCGAGAGACCCAGTACTTC. This chain uses TRBV3-1 (or the pseudogene TRBV3-2) with TRBJ2-5, with TRBD2 matching over 14 bases. V gave up 4 bases and J gave up 4 bases; unmatched junction bases: 5. This CDR3 has 16 amino acids. The germline CDR1 and CDR2 sequences are LGHDT and YNNKEL (reference sequence).

V and J are TRBV10-2 and TRBJ2-3, with 13 bases aligning to TRBD2. Germline V gene sequence: CDR1 WSHSY, CDR2 SAAADI. V lost 4 bases and J lost 0; bases outside the gene matches: 7. The CDR3 is 18 residues long. The CDR3 protein is CASSAAWTSGGSTDTQYF. CDR3 in DNA: TGCGCCAGCAGTGCCGCCTGGACTAGCGGGGGTAGCACAGATACGCAGTATTTT.

This chain uses TRBV4-3 with TRBJ2-2; 10 positions match TRBD1. The germline V gene encodes CDR1 LGHNA and CDR2 YSLEER. The CDR3 is 16 residues long. The trim removed 4 bases at V and 1 base at J, leaving 3 bases unmatched. The CDR3 DNA is TGCGCCAGCAGCCCGAGGACAGGGGGGAACACCGGGGAGCTGTTTTTT. It encodes CASSPRTGGNTGELFF.

The V call is TRBV9, the J call TRBJ1-2; TRBD1 agrees at 7 bases. Losses at the gene ends were 0 bases for V and 4 bases for J; bases not matched to a gene: 3. The germline CDR1 and CDR2 sequences are SGDLS and YYNGEE. This CDR3 contains 14 residues. CDR3 coding DNA: TGTGCCAGCAGCGTAGCGTCAGGGGGCTATGGCTACACCTTC. Its translation is CASSVASGGYGYTF. Full variable domain (outside the CDR3, taken from reference TRBV9 and TRBJ1-2): DSGVTQTPKHLITATGQRVTLRCSPRSGDLSVYWYQQSLDQGLQFLIQYYNGEERAKGNILERFSAQQFPDLHSELNLSSLELGDSALYFCASSVASGGYGYTFGSGTRLTVV.

The chain links TRBV6-5 to TRBJ1-1, with 7 positions matching TRBD1. The V and J ends lost 5 bases and 4 bases, in that order; junction bases with no gene match: 4. This CDR3 region has 13 residues. Looked up from germline, CDR1 is MNHEY and CDR2 is SVGAGI. CDR3: CASSRPGGTEAFF. CDR3 in DNA: TGTGCCAGCAGTCGCCCAGGGGGCACTGAAGCTTTCTTT.

The chain employs TRBV11-3 and TRBJ2-7, with TRBD2 identical over 7 bases. The germline CDR1 and CDR2 sequences are SGHNT and YENEEA. The junction had 6 bases not matched to a gene; V was cut back by 4 bases and J by 0 bases. The CDR3 covers 15 residues. The CDR3 region is CASSCSGSSSYEQYF. CDR3 bases: TGTGCCAGCAGCTGTAGCGGGTCAAGCTCCTACGAGCAGTACTTC.

A word on this clone: Other DNA sequences in this sample translate to the same CDR3. The chain has TRBV19 and TRBJ1-5, with TRBD1 identical over 7 bases. V was pared by 8 bases and J by 2 bases, with 3 bases of the junction left unmatched. The CDR3 has 13 amino acids. Germline V gene lookup returns CDR1 LNHDA and CDR2 SQIVND (reference sequence). CDR3 in amino acids: CASSGTGNQPQHF. CDR3 nucleotide sequence: TGTGCCAGTTCTGGGACAGGCAATCAGCCCCAGCATTTT.

The CDR3, as DNA: TGCGCCCCCATCCGGGACAGTGGATACGAGCAGTACTTC. The encoded protein is CAPIRDSGYEQYF. The chain has TRBV23-1 and TRBJ2-7, with 7 bases identical to TRBD1. TRBV23-1 is an ORF, and what it does is uncertain. Trimming took 11 bases from V and 4 from J; bases not matched to a gene: 11. The CDR3 is 13 residues long.

V usage is TRBV19 and J usage is TRBJ1-4, with TRBD1 matching 7 bases. The germline V gene has CDR1 LNHDA and CDR2 SQIVND (reference sequence). The V gene end was trimmed by 5 bases and the J gene end by 10 bases; junction bases not matched to a gene: 10. The CDR3 contains 14 residues. The CDR3 DNA follows: TGTGCCAGTAGTGAGGGGGCGTTTGGTGTAAAACTGTTTTTT. It codes for CASSEGAFGVKLFF.

V and J are TRBV10-3 and TRBJ2-3, with 9 bases that match TRBD1. J lost 4 bases, V lost 6 bases, and 5 bases had no gene match. This CDR3 is built from 14 residues. The germline gives CDR1 ENHRY, CDR2 SYGVKD. The CDR3 DNA sequence: TGTGCCATCAGCGGGACAGGGTCAGCAGATACGCAGTATTTT. Residues: CAISGTGSADTQYF.

This chain links TRBV5-8 with TRBJ2-1; D gene unclear. Trimming stripped 2 bases from V and 3 bases from J, with 18 bases between. CDR1 SGHTS and CDR2 YDEGEE come from the germline V gene. The CDR3 runs to 17 residues. The CDR3 sequence: CASSFLVHSSSYNEQFF. Written as DNA, the CDR3 is TGTGCCAGCAGCTTCTTGGTCCATTCCTCTAGCTACAATGAGCAGTTCTTC.

J is TRBJ2-5 and V is TRBV9; D is unresolved. Germline V gives CDR1 SGDLS, CDR2 YYNGEE. Trimming shortened V by 0 bases and J by 1 base, and 4 bases separated the two germline ends. The CDR3 covers 13 residues. The CDR3 protein is CASSVALQETQYF. Written as DNA, the CDR3 is TGTGCCAGCAGCGTAGCCCTCCAAGAGACCCAGTACTTC.

This clone appeared a single time. The chain carries TRBV3-1 (or the pseudogene TRBV3-2) and TRBJ1-2; TRBD1 might be the D (6 bases). Trimming left V 6 bases short and J 2 bases short, with 13 bases between. CDR1 and CDR2 from the germline V gene are LGHDT and YNNKEL (reference sequence). CDR3 length equals 14 residues. The CDR3 is CASSQTGGNYGYTF. The CDR3 DNA reads TGTGCCAGCAGTCAAACGGGGGGCAACTATGGCTACACCTTC.

This clone was detected a few times. The chain carries TRBV6-4 and TRBJ1-5, with D possibly being TRBD1 (5 bases). CDR1 and CDR2 (germline): MRHNA, SNTAGT. The V end lost 7 bases, the J end lost 1 base, and 29 bases lay between the germline ends. CDR3 length: 20 amino acids. CDR3 coding DNA: TGTGCCAGCAATATTCCTCTAATTCCGCAGGGAAATTTGAGCAATCAGCCCCAGCATTTT. It codes for CASNIPLIPQGNLSNQPQHF.

The table lists this clone with a few counts. The chain uses TRBV2 and TRBJ1-5, with 7 bases matching TRBD1. Germline CDR1 SNHLY, CDR2 FYNNEI. The V segment lost 6 bases and the J segment 4 bases; nucleotides outside the gene matches: 6. The CDR3 covers 14 residues. CDR3 DNA: TGTGCCAGCAGAGCGACAGGGCCTAATCAGCCCCAGCATTTT. Translation: CASRATGPNQPQHF. Full variable domain (missing parts from reference TRBV2 and TRBJ1-5): EPEVTQTPSHQVTQMGQEVILRCVPISNHLYFYWYRQILGQKVEFLVSFYNNEISEKSEIFDDQFSVERPDGSNFTLKIRSTKLEDSAMYFCASRATGPNQPQHFGDGTRLSIL.

The chain has TRBV2 and TRBJ1-5, with 8 bases that match TRBD1. Per the germline V gene, CDR1 is SNHLY and CDR2 is FYNNEI. Trimming took 2 bases from V and 8 from J; bases not matched to a gene: 14. The CDR3 sequence is 17 residues long. The CDR3: CASSEWDRRRSREPQHF. The CDR3 bases are TGTGCCAGCAGTGAATGGGACAGGAGGAGGAGTCGGGAGCCCCAGCATTTT.

This clone was found a few times. This chain's CDR3 is CASSRDGQGAYGYTF. Here the CDR3 DNA reads TGTGCCAGCTCACGTGACGGACAGGGGGCGTATGGCTACACCTTC. The chain joins TRBV18 to TRBJ1-2; 11 bases are a match to TRBD1. V gave up 4 bases and J gave up 5 bases; unmatched junction bases: 6. CDR1 and CDR2 from the germline V gene are KGHSH and LQKENI. The length of the CDR3 is 15 residues.

The CDR3 here is CASSSVTDRGLISTDTQYF. CDR3 nucleotides: TGTGCCAGCAGCTCAGTTACCGACAGGGGACTGATTAGCACAGATACGCAGTATTTT. This chain links TRBV6-2 or TRBV6-3 with TRBJ2-3, with 8 bases aligning to TRBD1. Germline V lookup: CDR1 MNHEY, CDR2 SVGEGT. The ends lost 6 bases at V and 0 bases at J; junction bases unmatched: 17. The CDR3 consists of 19 residues.

The CDR3 DNA reads TGTGCCAGCAGCTTAGCGTCAGGGGGCTACGAGCAGTACTTC. Translation: CASSLASGGYEQYF. The chain recombines TRBV7-2 with TRBJ2-7, with 7 nucleotides matching TRBD1. With V trimmed by 0 bases and J by 3 bases, 2 bases remained unmatched. The CDR3 runs 14 residues. Germline V CDR1 and CDR2: SGHTA, FQGNSA.

The rearrangement uses TRBV18 and TRBJ1-1; no clear D gene. Trimming removed 2 bases at V and 4 bases at J, with 23 bases between. Germline V lookup: CDR1 KGHSH, CDR2 LQKENI. The CDR3 extends over 18 amino acids. The CDR3 loop is CASSPTIQVLLGRTEAFF. The CDR3 bases are TGTGCCAGCTCACCAACGATTCAGGTGTTACTGGGTCGCACTGAAGCTTTCTTT.

This sequence joins TRBV30 and TRBJ1-2; D is uncertain. With 4 bases removed from V and 0 bases from J, the gap between germline ends came to 6 bases. This CDR3 contains 12 residues. In germline, CDR1 is GTSNPN, CDR2 SVGIG (reference sequence). CDR3 loop: CAWKLANYGYTF. The CDR3 DNA is TGTGCCTGGAAATTAGCTAACTATGGCTACACCTTC. The full variable domain, its missing parts supplied by reference TRBV30 and TRBJ1-2, is SQTIHQWPATLVQPVGSPLSLECTVEGTSNPNLYWYRQAAGRGLQLLFYSVGIGQISSEVPQNLSASRPQDRQFILSSKKLLLSDSGFYLCAWKLANYGYTFGSGTRLTVV.

This rearrangement joins TRBV5-1 to TRBJ1-5; possibly TRBD1 for D (6 bases). The CDR3 is made up of 16 amino acids. V was shortened by 4 bases and J by 0 bases, with 14 bases between the two germline ends. In germline, CDR1 is SGHRS, CDR2 YFSETQ. The CDR3 bases are TGCGCCAGCAGCGAACAGGGTCCGCATAGCAATCAGCCCCAGCATTTT. Translated: CASSEQGPHSNQPQHF.

The chain joins TRBV4-2 to TRBJ2-3; 8 nucleotides align to TRBD2. CDR3 length equals 16 residues. Losses at the gene ends were 0 bases for V and 4 bases for J; bases not matched to a gene: 6. The V gene's germline CDR1 is LGHNA and CDR2 YNFKEQ. CDR3 in DNA: TGTGCCAGCAGCCAAGAGTCGGGGGGGCCCGCAGATACGCAGTATTTT. As protein: CASSQESGGPADTQYF.

This chain links TRBV15 with TRBJ1-3; D unclear. CDR3 size: 15 residues. The germline gives CDR1 LNHNV, CDR2 YYDKDF (reference sequence). Trimming cost V 1 base and J 0 bases, with 7 bases left between them. In nucleotides, the CDR3 is TGTGCCACCAGCAGAGGCGGTCCCTCTGGAAACACCATATATTTT. This codes for CATSRGGPSGNTIYF.

The rearrangement joins TRBV28 to TRBJ1-2; 7 bases fit TRBD1. Germline CDR1 is MDHEN and CDR2 is SYDVKM. This CDR3 region has 15 residues. Trimming at V came to 2 bases and at J to 2 bases, leaving 5 bases not matched to a gene. The CDR3 DNA sequence: TGTGCCAGCAGTTTAGAGGGACAGAAGAACTATGGCTACACCTTC. Encoded protein: CASSLEGQKNYGYTF.

The rearrangement links TRBV12-3 or TRBV12-4 to TRBJ2-7; D is unresolved. Between the trimmed V and J ends, which lost 3 bases and 3 bases, there was a span of 6 bases. CDR3 size: 12 residues. The CDR3 sequence: CASSLQVYEQYF. The DNA of the CDR3 is TGTGCCAGCAGTTTGCAGGTCTACGAGCAGTACTTC.